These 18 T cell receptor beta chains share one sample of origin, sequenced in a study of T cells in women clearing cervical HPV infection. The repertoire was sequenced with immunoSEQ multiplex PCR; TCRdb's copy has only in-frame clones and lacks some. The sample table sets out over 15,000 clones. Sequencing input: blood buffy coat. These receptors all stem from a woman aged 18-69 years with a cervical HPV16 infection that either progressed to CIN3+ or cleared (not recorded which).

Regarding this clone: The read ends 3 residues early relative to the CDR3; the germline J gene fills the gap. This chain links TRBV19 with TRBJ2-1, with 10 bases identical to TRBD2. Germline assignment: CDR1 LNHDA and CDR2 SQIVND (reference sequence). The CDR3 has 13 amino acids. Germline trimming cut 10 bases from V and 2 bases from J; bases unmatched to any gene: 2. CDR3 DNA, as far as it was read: TGTGCCACTCTAGCGGGAGCCTACAATGAG. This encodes CATLAGAYNE. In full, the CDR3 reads CATLAGAYNEQFF.

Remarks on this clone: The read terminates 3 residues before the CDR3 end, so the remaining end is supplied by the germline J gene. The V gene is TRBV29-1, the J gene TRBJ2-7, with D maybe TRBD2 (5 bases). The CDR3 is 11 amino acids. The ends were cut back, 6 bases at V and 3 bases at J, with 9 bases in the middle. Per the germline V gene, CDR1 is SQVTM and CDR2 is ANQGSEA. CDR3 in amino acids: CSVAGYYEQYF. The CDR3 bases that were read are TGCAGCGTGGCGGGTTACTACGAG.

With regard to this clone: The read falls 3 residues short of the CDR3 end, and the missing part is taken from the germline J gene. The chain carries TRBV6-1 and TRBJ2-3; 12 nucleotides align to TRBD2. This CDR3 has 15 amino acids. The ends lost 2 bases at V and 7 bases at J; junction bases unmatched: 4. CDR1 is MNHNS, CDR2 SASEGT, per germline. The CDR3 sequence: CASSELAGGANTQYF. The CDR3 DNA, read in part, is TGTGCCAGCAGTGAACTAGCGGGGGGGGCGAATACG.

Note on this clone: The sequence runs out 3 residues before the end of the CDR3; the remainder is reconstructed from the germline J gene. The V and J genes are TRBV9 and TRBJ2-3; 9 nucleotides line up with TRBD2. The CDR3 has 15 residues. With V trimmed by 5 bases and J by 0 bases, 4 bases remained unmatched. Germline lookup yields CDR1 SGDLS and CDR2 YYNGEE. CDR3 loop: CASSASGVSTDTQYF. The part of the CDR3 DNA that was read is TGTGCCAGCAGTGCTAGCGGGGTAAGCACAGATACG.

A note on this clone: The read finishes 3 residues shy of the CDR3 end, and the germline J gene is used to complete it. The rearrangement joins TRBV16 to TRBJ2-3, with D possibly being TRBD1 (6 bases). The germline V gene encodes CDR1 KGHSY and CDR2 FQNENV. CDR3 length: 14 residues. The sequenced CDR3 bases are TGTGCCAGCAGCCGATGGAAGTATACAGGGACG. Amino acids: CASSRWKYTGT. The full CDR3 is CASSRWKYTGTQYF.

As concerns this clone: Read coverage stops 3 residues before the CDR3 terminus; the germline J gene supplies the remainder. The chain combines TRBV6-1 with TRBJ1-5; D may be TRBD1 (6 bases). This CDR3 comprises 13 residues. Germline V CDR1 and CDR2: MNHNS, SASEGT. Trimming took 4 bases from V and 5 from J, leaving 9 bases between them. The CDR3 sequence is CASSAGADQPQHF. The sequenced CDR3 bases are TGTGCCAGCAGTGCAGGGGCCGATCAGCCC.

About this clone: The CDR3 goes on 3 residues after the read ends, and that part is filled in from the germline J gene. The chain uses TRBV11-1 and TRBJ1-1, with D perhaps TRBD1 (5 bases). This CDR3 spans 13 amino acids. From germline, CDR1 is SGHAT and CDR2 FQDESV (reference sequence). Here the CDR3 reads CASSLTGGGTAFF. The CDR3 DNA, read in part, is TGTGCCAGCAGCTTAACCGGGGGGGGTACA.

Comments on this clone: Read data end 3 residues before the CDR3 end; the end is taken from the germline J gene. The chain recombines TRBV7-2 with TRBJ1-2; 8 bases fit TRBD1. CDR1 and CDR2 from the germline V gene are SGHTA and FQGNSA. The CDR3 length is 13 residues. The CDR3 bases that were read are TGTGCCAGCAGCCCGTCAGGGGGCGGAGGC. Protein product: CASSPSGGGG. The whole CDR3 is CASSPSGGGGYTF.

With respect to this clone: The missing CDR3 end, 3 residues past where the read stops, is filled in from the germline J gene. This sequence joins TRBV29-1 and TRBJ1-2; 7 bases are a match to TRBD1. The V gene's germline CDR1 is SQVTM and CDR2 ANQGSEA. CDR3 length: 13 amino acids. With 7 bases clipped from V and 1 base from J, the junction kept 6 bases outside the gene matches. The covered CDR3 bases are TGCAGCGGACGGGACAGCCTTAACTATGGC. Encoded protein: CSGRDSLNYG. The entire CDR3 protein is CSGRDSLNYGYTF.

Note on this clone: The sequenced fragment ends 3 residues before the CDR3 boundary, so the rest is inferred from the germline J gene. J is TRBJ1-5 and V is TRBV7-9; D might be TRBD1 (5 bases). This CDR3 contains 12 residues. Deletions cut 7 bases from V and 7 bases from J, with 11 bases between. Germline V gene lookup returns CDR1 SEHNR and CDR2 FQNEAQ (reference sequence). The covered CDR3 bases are TGTGCCAGCACCCTCCAGGGACAGCCC. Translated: CASTLQGQP. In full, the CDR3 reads CASTLQGQPQHF.

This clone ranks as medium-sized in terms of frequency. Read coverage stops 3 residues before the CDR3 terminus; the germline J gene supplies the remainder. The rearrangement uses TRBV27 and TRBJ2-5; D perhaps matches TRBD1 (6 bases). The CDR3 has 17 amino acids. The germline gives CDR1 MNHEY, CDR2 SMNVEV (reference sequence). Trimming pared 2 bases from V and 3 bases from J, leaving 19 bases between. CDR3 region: CASSLTRWDNRKETQYF. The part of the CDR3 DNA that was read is TGTGCCAGCAGTTTAACCCGGTGGGACAACCGAAAAGAGACC.

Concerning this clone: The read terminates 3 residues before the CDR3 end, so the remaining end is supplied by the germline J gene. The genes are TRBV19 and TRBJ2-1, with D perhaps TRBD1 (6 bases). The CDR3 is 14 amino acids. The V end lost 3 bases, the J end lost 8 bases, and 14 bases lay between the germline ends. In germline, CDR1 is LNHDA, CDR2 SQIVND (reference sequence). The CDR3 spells CASSMGRGWDEQFF. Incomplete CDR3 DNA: TGTGCCAGTAGTATGGGAAGGGGGTGGGATGAG.

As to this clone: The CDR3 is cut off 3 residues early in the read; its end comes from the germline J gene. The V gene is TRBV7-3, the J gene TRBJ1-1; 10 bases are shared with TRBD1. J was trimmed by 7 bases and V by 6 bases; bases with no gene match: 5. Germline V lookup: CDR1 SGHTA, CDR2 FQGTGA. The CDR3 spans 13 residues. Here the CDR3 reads CASSTRDRGEAFF. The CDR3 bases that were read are TGTGCCAGCAGTACCCGGGACAGGGGTGAA.

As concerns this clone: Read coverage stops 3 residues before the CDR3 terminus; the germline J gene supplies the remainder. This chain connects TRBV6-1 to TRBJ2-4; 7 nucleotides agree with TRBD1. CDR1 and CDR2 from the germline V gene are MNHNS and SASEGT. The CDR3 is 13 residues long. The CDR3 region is CASSGRQGRIQYF. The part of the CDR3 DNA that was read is TGTGCCAGCAGTGGCCGACAGGGCCGAATT.

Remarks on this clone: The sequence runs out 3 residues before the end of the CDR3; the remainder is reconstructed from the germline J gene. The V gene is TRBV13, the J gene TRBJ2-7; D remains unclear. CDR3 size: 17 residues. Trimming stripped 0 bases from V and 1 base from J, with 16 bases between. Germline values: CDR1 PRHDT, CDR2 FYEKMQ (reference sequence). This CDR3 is CASSLGRGSLKSYEQYF. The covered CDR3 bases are TGTGCCAGCAGCTTAGGCCGCGGATCCCTGAAGTCCTACGAG.

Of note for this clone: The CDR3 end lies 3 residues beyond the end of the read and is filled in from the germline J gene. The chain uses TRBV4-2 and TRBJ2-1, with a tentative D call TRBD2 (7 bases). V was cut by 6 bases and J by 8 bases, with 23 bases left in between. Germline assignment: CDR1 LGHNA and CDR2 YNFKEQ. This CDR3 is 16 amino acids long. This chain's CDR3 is CASRARGGGIVDEQFF. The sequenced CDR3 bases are TGTGCCAGCAGGGCTCGAGGGGGGGGAATTGTCGATGAG.

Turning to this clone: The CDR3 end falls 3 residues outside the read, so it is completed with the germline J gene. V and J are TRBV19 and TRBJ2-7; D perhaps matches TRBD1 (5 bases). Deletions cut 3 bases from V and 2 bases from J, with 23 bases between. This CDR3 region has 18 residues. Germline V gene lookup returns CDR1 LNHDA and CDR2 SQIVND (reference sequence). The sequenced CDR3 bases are TGTGCCAGTAGTATCCGTATCTCCAGGGAAGCCACAACCTACGAG. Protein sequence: CASSIRISREATTYE. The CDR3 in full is CASSIRISREATTYEQYF.

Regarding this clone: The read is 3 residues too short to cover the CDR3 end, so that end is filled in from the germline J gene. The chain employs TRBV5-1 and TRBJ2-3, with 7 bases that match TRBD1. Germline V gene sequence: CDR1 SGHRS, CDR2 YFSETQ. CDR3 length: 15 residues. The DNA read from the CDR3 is TGCGCCAGCAGCCTCGCTGGACAGGCCAATCAGCCG. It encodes CASSLAGQANQP. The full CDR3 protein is CASSLAGQANQPQYF.